This T cell receptor beta chain was retrieved from a study of blood T cell repertoires in COVID-19. Study as a whole: Collection of acute and convalescent COVID-19 samples took place in the United States, Italy and Spain.

This CDR3 has 17 residues. The germline V gene encodes CDR1 SGHTA and CDR2 FQGNSA. Trimming took 5 bases from V and 2 from J; bases not matched to a gene: 14. Original methodology: For nucleated cells, counts were estimated from reference gene primer amplification. Using immunoSEQ multiplex PCR, the repertoire was profiled, and TCRdb retains in-frame clones only, with some absent. V, J and clone size were drawn from that table, and D and trimming were deduced from the DNA. In the table there are about 80,000 clones, more than 60% of which are singletons. The receptor comes from a human donor in a cohort sampled during active COVID-19. The chain joins TRBV7-2 to TRBJ2-5, with TRBD2 matching over 7 bases. The sequenced sample was peripheral blood. The CDR3 nucleotides are TGTGCCAGCAGCGCCGGACTAGTGGTAGGACCTCAAGAGACCCAGTACTTC. Its translation: CASSAGLVVGPQETQYF.